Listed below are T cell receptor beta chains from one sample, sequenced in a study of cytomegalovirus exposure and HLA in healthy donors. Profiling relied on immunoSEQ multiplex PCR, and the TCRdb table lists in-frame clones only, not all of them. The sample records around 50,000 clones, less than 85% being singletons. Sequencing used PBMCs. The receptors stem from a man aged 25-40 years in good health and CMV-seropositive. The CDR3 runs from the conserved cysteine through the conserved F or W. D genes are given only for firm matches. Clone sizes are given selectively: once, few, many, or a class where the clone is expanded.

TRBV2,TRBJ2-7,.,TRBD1,TGTGCCAGCAGTGAAAGGACAGGGGCCTCCTACGAGCAGTACTTC,CASSERTGASYEQYF
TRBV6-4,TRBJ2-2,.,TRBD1,TGTGCCAGCAGCTCCGGGACAGGGGACACCGGGGAGCTGTTTTTT,CASSSGTGDTGELFF
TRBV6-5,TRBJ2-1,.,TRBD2,TGTGCCAGCAGTCAGGGACTAGCGGTTGAGCAGTTCTTC,CASSQGLAVEQFF
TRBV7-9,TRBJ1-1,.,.,TGTGCCAGCAGCCTCGGTACTGAAGCTTTCTTT,CASSLGTEAFF
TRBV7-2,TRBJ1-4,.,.,TGTGCCAGCAGCTTAGTGCGTCGGTCGGAACTGTTTTTT,CASSLVRRSELFF
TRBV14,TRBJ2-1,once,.,TGTGCCAGCAGCCAAATACCGGGACTGGGATACAATGAGCAGTTCTTC,CASSQIPGLGYNEQFF
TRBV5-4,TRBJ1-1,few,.,TGTGCCAGCAGCACCGCTTTGGACAGGAACACTGAAGCTTTCTTT,CASSTALDRNTEAFF
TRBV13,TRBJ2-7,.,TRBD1,TGTGCCAGCAGCTTAATCACAGGGGGCGCGTTATTCCGGCAGTACTTC,CASSLITGGALFRQYF
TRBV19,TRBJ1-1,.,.,TGTGCCAGTAGTATGGGAAGGGGGAGAAACACTGAAGCTTTCTTT,CASSMGRGRNTEAFF
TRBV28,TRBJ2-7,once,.,TGTGCCAGTACTGCTGGGCTGGCCCCGAGTGAGCAGTACTTC,CASTAGLAPSEQYF
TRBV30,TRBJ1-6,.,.,TGTGCCTGGAGTGGAAGCTGGGAGGGTAATTCACCCCTCCACTTT,CAWSGSWEGNSPLHF
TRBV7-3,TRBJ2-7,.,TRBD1,TGTGCCAGCAGCTTAGATGGGACAGGGTTGTACGAGCAGTACTTC,CASSLDGTGLYEQYF
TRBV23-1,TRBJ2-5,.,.,TGCGCCAGCAACAGGGCTGGGGAGACCCAGTACTTC,CASNRAGETQYF
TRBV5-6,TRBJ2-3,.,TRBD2,TGTGCCAGCAGCCCCCGGGGAGCGGGGGAGAGGACAGATACGCAGTATTTT,CASSPRGAGERTDTQYF
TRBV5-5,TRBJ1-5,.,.,TGTGCCAGCAGCTTGGGTCAGTATAGCAATCAGCCCCAGCATTTT,CASSLGQYSNQPQHF
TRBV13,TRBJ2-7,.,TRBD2,TGTGCCAGCAGCTCCCAAGCGGGGACGAAATACGAGCAGTACTTC,CASSSQAGTKYEQYF
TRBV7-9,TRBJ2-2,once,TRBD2,TGTGCCAGCAGCTTAGGACTAGCGGCCGGGGAGCTGTTTTTT,CASSLGLAAGELFF
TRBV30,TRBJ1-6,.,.,TGTGCCTGGACCGGGGGGGCTTCACCCCTCCACTTT,CAWTGGASPLHF
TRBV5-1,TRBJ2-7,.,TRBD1,TGCGCCAGCAGCCGGACAGGGGGCTTATACGAGCAGTACTTC,CASSRTGGLYEQYF
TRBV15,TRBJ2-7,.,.,TGTGCCACCAGCAGAGATATAGTACGCGGCCCTCTCGAGCAGTACTTC,CATSRDIVRGPLEQYF